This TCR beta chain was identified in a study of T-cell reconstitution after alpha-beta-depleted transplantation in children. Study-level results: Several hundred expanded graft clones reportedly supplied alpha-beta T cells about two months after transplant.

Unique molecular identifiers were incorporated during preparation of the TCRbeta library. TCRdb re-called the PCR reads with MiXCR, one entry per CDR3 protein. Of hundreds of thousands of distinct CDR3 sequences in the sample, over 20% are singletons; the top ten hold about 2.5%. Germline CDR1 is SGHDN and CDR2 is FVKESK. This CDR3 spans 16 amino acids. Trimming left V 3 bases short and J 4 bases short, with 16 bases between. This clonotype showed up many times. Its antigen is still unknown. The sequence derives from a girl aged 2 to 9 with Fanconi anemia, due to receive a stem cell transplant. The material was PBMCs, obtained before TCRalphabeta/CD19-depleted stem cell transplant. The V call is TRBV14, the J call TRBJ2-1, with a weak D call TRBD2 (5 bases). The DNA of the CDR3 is TGTGCCAGCAGCCACCGCGGAGGTTCCTTTTACAATGAGCAGTTCTTC. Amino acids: CASSHRGGSFYNEQFF.